This TCR beta chain was found in a study of radiation and T cells in renal cell carcinoma. The repertoire was sequenced with immunoSEQ multiplex PCR; TCRdb's copy has only in-frame clones and lacks some. The sample includes some 130,000 clones, 80% to 90% of them seen just once. Time point: blood 2 weeks post-SBRT. The treatment was: 15 Gy SBRT to primary tumor, nephrectomy 4 weeks later. The tumor was a clear cell renal cell carcinoma. This clonotype was sampled from a woman aged 60-75 years with renal cell carcinoma. The sequenced sample was blood, obtained from a patient whose treatment included radiotherapy and nephrectomy.

Here the CDR3 reads CASSPLAEETQYF. The CDR3 bases are TGTGCCAGCTCACCCTTGGCAGAAGAGACCCAGTACTTC. The chain employs TRBV18 and TRBJ2-5; D gene uncertain. Trimming stripped 3 bases from V and 3 bases from J, with 8 bases between. CDR3 length equals 13 residues. Germline lookup yields CDR1 KGHSH and CDR2 LQKENI.